This T cell receptor beta chain was profiled in a study of blood T cells in healthy people across ages. They isolated at least 6.5 million PBMCs from each sample. There were at least 5.5 micrograms of total RNA extracted from every sample. For the second PCR, which ran for about 7 to 12 cycles, a sample-barcoded 5' primer and a J-beta primer mix were used. From the 5' RACE reads, TCRdb called clonotypes with MiXCR, one entry per CDR3 protein. The table includes roughly 700,000 distinct CDR3 sequences, 25% detected once. Trimming stripped 1 base from V and 4 bases from J, with 12 bases between. The germline V gene has CDR1 MGHRA and CDR2 YSYEKL. CDR3 length: 15 amino acids. In addition, the sample was reused for a study of T cells of mothers and their children. That study reports: Barcodes and 2-4 random nucleotides were added by M1S in the second PCR.

This sequence originates from a boy younger than 18 in good health. Sequencing was done on a sample of blood. The genes are TRBV4-1 and TRBJ2-3, with D possibly TRBD1 on 5 matching bases. The CDR3 protein is CASSQAPQGADTQYF. The CDR3 coding sequence is TGCGCCAGCAGCCAAGCGCCCCAGGGCGCAGATACGCAGTATTTT.